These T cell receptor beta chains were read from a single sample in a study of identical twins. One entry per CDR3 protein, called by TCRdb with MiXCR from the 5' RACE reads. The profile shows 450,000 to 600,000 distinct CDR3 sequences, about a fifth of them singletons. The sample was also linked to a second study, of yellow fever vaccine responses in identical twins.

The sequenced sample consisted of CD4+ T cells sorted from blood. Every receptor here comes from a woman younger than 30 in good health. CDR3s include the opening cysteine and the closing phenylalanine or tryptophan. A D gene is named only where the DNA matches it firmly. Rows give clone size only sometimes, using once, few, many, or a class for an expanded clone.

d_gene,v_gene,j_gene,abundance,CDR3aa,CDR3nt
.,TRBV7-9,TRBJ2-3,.,CASSSGLEPTDTQYF,TGTGCCAGCAGCTCTGGACTTGAACCCACAGATACGCAGTATTTT
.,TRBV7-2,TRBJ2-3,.,CASSPPRKGADTQYF,TGTGCCAGCAGCCCCCCTCGCAAGGGAGCAGATACGCAGTATTTT
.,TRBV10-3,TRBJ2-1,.,CAIRGRSNEQFF,TGTGCCATCAGAGGACGGTCCAATGAGCAGTTCTTC
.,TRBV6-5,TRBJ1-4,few,CASSYPPGRAGANEKLFF,TGTGCCAGCAGTTACCCTCCGGGACGCGCGGGGGCTAATGAAAAACTGTTTTTT
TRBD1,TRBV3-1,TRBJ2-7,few,CASSQDQTWDSYEQYF,TGTGCCAGCAGCCAAGACCAGACGTGGGACAGCTACGAGCAGTACTTC
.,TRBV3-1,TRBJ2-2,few,CASSVPGELFF,TGTGCCAGCAGCGTCCCCGGGGAGCTGTTTTTT
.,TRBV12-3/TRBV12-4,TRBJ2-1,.,CASSLTRGAYNEQFF,TGTGCCAGCAGTTTGACCCGGGGGGCGTACAATGAGCAGTTCTTC
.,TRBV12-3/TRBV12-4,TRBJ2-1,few,CASTNGRDEQFF,TGTGCCAGCACGAACGGGAGAGATGAGCAGTTCTTC
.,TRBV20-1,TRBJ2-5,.,CSAPPGLQETQYF,TGCAGTGCCCCCCCCGGCCTCCAAGAGACCCAGTACTTC
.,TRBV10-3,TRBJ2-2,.,CAISESTISSGELFF,TGTGCCATCAGTGAGTCGACTATATCCTCCGGGGAGCTGTTTTTT
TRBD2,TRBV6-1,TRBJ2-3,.,CASSRPGTSPDTQYF,TGTGCCAGCAGCCGCCCCGGGACTAGCCCTGATACGCAGTATTTT
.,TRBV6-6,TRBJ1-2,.,CASSSQYDYGYTF,TGTGCCAGCAGTTCACAATACGACTATGGCTACACCTTC
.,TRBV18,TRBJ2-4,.,CASSSVAKNIQYF,TGTGCCAGCTCTTCTGTAGCCAAAAACATTCAGTACTTC
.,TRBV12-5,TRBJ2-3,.,CASGPTVGDTQYF,TGTGCTAGTGGCCCGACAGTGGGAGATACGCAGTATTTT
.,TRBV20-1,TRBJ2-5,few,CSARTNTGWRTQYF,TGCAGTGCTCGTACTAACACAGGCTGGAGGACCCAGTACTTC
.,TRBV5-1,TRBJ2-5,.,CASGTLSQETQYF,TGCGCCAGCGGGACACTCTCTCAAGAGACCCAGTACTTC
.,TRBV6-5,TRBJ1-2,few,CASSYSQVFGGYTF,TGTGCCAGCAGTTACTCGCAGGTCTTCGGTGGCTACACCTTC
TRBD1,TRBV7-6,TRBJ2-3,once,CASSLALGGQTSTDTQYF,TGTGCCAGCAGCTTAGCGTTAGGGGGACAGACGAGCACAGATACGCAGTATTTT
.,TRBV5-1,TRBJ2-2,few,CASSLDPVGTGELFF,TGCGCCAGCAGCCTTGACCCAGTAGGGACCGGGGAGCTGTTTTTT
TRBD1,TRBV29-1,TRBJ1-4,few,CSVLGQVEWRNEKLFF,TGCAGCGTTCTAGGACAGGTTGAGTGGAGGAATGAAAAACTGTTTTTT
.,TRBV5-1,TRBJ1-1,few,CASSLSTTANTEAFF,TGCGCCAGCAGCTTGTCCACAACAGCGAACACTGAAGCTTTCTTT
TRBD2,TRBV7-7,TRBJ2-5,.,CASSPRPGLAGEETQYF,TGTGCCAGCAGCCCCCGACCGGGACTAGCGGGGGAAGAGACCCAGTACTTC
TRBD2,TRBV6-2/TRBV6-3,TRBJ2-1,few,CASSYSLAGVGNEQFF,TGTGCCAGCAGTTACTCGCTAGCGGGAGTGGGTAATGAGCAGTTCTTC
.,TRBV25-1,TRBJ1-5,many,CASSENSNQPQHF,TGTGCCAGCAGTGAAAATAGCAATCAGCCCCAGCATTTT
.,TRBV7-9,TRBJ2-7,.,CASSFWGPSYEQYF,TGTGCCAGCAGCTTCTGGGGACCGTCCTACGAGCAGTACTTC
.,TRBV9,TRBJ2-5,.,CASSVEVQKETQYF,TGTGCCAGCAGCGTAGAGGTACAGAAAGAGACCCAGTACTTC
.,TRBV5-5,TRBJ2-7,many,CASSLAIGVGQYF,TGTGCCAGCAGCTTGGCCATCGGAGTCGGGCAGTACTTC
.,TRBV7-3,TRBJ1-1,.,CASSLTYDSLTSEAFF,TGTGCCAGCAGCTTAACGTACGACAGCCTGACCTCTGAAGCTTTCTTT
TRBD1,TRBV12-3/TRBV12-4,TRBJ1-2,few,CASSFRQDRGRLGYTF,TGTGCCAGCAGTTTTCGCCAAGACAGGGGGCGTTTGGGCTACACCTTC
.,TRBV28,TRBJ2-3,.,CASSLTGRGFVRTMGTQYF,TGTGCCAGCAGTTTGACGGGAAGGGGATTTGTCCGAACTATGGGTACGCAGTATTTT
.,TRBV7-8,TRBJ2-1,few,CASSFGLPSYNEQFF,TGTGCCAGCAGCTTCGGACTGCCCTCCTACAATGAGCAGTTCTTC